Sequencing of this T cell receptor beta chain was carried out in a study of OX40 agonist ivuxolimab in advanced cancers. The protocol was immunoSEQ multiplex PCR, while the TCRdb copy is restricted to in-frame clones and leaves out a portion. The table includes tens of thousands of clones, about four fifths detected once. Germline assignment: CDR1 SGHRS and CDR2 YFSETQ. Trimming pared 0 bases from V and 5 bases from J, leaving 8 bases between. The CDR3 is made up of 14 amino acids. The origin of this receptor is an adult with an advanced solid tumor such as melanoma, head and neck, liver or kidney cancer. The sample here was CD4+ or CD8+ T cells sorted from blood, taken in a trial of the OX40 agonist ivuxolimab. The chain recombines TRBV5-1 with TRBJ1-4; D possibly corresponds to TRBD1 (6 bases). CDR3 sequence reads: CASSLGQENEKLFF. The CDR3 region has the DNA TGCGCCAGCAGCTTGGGACAGGAGAATGAAAAACTGTTTTTT. Supplemented by reference TRBV5-1 and TRBJ1-4, the full variable domain reads KAGVTQTPRYLIKTRGQQVTLSCSPISGHRSVSWYQQTPGQGLQFLFEYFSETQRNKGNFPGRFSGRQFSNSRSEMNVSTLELGDSALYLCASSLGQENEKLFFGSGTQLSVL.